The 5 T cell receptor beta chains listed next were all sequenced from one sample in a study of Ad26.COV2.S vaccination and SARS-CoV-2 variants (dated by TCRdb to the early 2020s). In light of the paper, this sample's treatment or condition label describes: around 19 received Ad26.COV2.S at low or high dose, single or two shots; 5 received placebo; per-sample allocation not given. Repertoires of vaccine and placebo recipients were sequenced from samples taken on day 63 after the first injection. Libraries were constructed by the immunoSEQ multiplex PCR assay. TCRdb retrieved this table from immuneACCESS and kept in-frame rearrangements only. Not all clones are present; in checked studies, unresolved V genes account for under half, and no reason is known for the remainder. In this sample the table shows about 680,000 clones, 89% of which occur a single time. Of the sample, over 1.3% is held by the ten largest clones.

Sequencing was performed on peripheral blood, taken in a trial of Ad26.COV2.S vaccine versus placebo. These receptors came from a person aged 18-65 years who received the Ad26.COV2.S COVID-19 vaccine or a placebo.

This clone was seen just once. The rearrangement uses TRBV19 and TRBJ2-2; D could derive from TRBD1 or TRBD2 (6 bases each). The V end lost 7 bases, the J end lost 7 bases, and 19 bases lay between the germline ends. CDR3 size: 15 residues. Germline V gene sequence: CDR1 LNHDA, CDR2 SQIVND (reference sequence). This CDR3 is CASTPLQGGGGELFF. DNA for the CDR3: TGTGCCAGTACCCCATTACAGGGAGGAGGCGGGGAGCTGTTTTTT. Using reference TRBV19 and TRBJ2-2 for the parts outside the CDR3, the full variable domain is DGGITQSPKYLFRKEGQNVTLSCEQNLNHDAMYWYRQDPGQGLRLIYYSQIVNDFQKGDIAEGYSVSREKKESFPLTVTSAQKNPTAFYLCASTPLQGGGGELFFGEGSRLTVL.

The CDR3 spells CASSGRLGNTGELFF. CDR3 nucleotide sequence: TGTGCCAGCAGTGGAAGACTAGGAAACACCGGGGAGCTGTTTTTT. This rearrangement joins TRBV2 to TRBJ2-2, with a possible D match to TRBD2 (6 bases). Germline lookup yields CDR1 SNHLY and CDR2 FYNNEI. This CDR3 has 15 amino acids. The V and J ends lost 4 bases and 2 bases respectively, with 11 bases between them.

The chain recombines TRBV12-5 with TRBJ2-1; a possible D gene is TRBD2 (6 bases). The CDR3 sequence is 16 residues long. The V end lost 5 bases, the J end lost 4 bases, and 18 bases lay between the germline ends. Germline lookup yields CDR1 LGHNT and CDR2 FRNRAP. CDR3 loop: CASGPPRDSLYNEQFF. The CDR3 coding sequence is TGTGCTAGTGGTCCGCCGAGGGACTCCCTATACAATGAGCAGTTCTTC. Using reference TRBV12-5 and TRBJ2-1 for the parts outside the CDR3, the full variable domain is DARVTQTPRHKVTEMGQEVTMRCQPILGHNTVFWYRQTMMQGLELLAYFRNRAPLDDSGMPKDRFSAEMPDATLATLKIQPSEPRDSAVYFCASGPPRDSLYNEQFFGPGTRLTVL.

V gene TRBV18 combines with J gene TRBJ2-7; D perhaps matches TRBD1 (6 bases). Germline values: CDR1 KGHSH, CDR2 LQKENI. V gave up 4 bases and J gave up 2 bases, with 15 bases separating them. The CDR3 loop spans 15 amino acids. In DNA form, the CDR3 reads TGTGCCAGCTCACACCGACAGGTTAATACCTACGAGCAGTACTTC. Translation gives CASSHRQVNTYEQYF.

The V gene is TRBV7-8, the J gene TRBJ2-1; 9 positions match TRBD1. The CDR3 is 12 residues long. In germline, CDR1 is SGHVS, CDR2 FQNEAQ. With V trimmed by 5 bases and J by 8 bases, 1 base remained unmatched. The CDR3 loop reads CASSRQGDEQFF. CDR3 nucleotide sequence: TGTGCCAGCAGCCGACAGGGGGATGAGCAGTTCTTC.